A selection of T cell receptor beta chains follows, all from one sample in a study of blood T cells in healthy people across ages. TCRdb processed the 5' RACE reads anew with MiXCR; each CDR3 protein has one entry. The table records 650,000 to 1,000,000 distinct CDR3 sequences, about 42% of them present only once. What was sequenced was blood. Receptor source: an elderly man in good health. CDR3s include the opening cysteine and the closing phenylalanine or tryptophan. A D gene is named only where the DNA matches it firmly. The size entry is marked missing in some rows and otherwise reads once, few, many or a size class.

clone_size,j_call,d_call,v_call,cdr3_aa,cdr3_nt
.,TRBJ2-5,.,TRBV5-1,CASGESTVQETQYF,TGCGCCAGCGGAGAATCGACAGTCCAAGAGACCCAGTACTTC
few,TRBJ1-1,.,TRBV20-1,CSARVWGGNTEAFF,TGCAGTGCTAGGGTTTGGGGAGGGAACACTGAAGCTTTCTTT
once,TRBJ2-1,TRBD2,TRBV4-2,CASSQDRGGSPYNEQFF,TGTGCCAGCAGCCAAGATAGAGGCGGGAGTCCCTACAATGAGCAGTTCTTC
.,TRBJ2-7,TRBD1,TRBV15,CATSRGGQGSYEQYF,TGTGCCACCAGCAGAGGAGGACAGGGATCCTACGAGCAGTACTTC
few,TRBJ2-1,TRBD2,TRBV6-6,CASSYSASGVSYNEQFF,TGTGCCAGCAGTTACTCGGCTAGCGGGGTATCATACAATGAGCAGTTCTTC
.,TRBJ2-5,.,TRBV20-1,CSAKDSQETQYF,TGCAGTGCTAAGGACAGCCAAGAGACCCAGTACTTC
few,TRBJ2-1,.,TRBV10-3,CAISDRIGTQSSYNEQFF,TGTGCCATCAGTGACAGAATCGGGACACAGAGCTCCTACAATGAGCAGTTCTTC
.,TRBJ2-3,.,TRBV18,CASSPTAGTGSTDTQYF,TGTGCCAGCTCACCTACTGCCGGGACTGGAAGCACAGATACGCAGTATTTT
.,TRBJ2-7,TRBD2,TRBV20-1,CSASPHSGTSGRVRSYEQYF,TGCAGTGCTAGTCCCCACTCCGGGACTAGCGGGAGGGTCCGCTCCTACGAGCAGTACTTC
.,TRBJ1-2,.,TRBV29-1,CSVEPRGTYGYTF,TGCAGCGTTGAACCCAGGGGAACCTATGGCTACACCTTC
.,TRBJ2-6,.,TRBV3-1,CASSSLGAGANVLTF,TGTGCCAGCAGTTCACTAGGCGCCGGGGCCAACGTCCTGACTTTC
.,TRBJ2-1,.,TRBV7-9,CASSYRGGVQETQFF,TGTGCCAGCAGCTACCGGGGAGGAGTCCAAGAGACCCAGTTCTTC
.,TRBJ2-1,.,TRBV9,CASSVEVRTSPHNEQFF,TGTGCCAGCAGCGTAGAAGTCCGAACTAGTCCCCACAATGAGCAGTTCTTC
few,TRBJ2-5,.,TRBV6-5,CASSTPGARGETQYF,TGTGCCAGCAGTACTCCAGGGGCGCGGGGTGAGACCCAGTACTTC
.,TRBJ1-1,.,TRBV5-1,CASTQGTANTEAFF,TGCGCCAGCACCCAGGGCACCGCGAACACTGAAGCTTTCTTT
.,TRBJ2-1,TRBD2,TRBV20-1,CSASNLAAVDWDEQFF,TGCAGTGCTAGTAATCTAGCGGCTGTAGATTGGGATGAGCAGTTCTTC
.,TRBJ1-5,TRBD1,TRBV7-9,CASSLTGGSNQTQHF,TGTGCCAGCAGCTTAACAGGGGGCAGCAATCAGACCCAGCATTTT
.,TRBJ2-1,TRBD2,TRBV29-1,CSVEDSGTSSSNEQFF,TGCAGCGTTGAAGATTCCGGGACTAGTTCGTCTAATGAGCAGTTCTTC
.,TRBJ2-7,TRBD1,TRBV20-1,CSARFPGGQGHPYEQYF,TGCAGTGCTAGGTTCCCGGGGGGACAGGGACATCCGTACGAGCAGTACTTC
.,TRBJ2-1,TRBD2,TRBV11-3,CASSFRLAGGNNEQFF,TGTGCCAGCAGCTTTAGACTAGCGGGAGGGAACAATGAGCAGTTCTTC
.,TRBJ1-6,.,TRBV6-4,CASAQGTMNSPLHF,TGTGCCAGCGCGCAGGGCACTATGAATTCACCCCTCCACTTT
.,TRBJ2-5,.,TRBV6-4,CASSRSYRSVRSQETQYF,TGTGCCAGCAGTCGATCATATCGGTCGGTGAGATCCCAAGAGACCCAGTACTTC
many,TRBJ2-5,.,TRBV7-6,CASSLLTAYQETQYF,TGTGCCAGCAGCTTATTAACGGCGTACCAAGAGACCCAGTACTTC
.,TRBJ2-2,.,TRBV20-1,CSARRGQNTGELFF,TGCAGTGCTCGCCGGGGACAGAACACCGGGGAGCTGTTTTTT
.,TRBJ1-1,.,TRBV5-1,CASSTGRGTTEAFF,TGCGCCAGCAGCACCGGACGGGGGACGACTGAAGCTTTCTTT
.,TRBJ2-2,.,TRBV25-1,CASSAGVGELFF,TGTGCCAGCAGTGCAGGGGTCGGGGAGCTGTTTTTT
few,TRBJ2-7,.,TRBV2,CASSEVGRRYEQYF,TGTGCCAGCAGTGAAGTAGGCAGACGGTACGAGCAGTACTTC
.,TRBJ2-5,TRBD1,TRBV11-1,CASSPRTGAKETQYF,TGTGCCAGCAGCCCCCGGACAGGGGCGAAAGAGACCCAGTACTTC